Below, one T cell receptor beta chain is given with its context. The antigen remains unidentified. This specimen comes from a study of cytomegalovirus exposure and HLA in healthy donors. Broader study findings: Most TCR sequences showed up rarely, but some public TCRs showed up in many donors. The listing of approximately 160 TCR beta chains classed them as cytomegalovirus-associated.

Germline CDR1 SGHVS, CDR2 FQNEAQ. CDR3 length equals 17 residues. Between the trimmed V and J ends, which lost 5 bases and 0 bases, there was a span of 17 bases. PCR involved 60 Vbeta and 13 Jbeta primers. Profiled with immunoSEQ multiplex PCR; TCRdb holds only in-frame clones, not every one. The sample lists about 57,000 clones; 83% were seen once. Sequencing was performed on PBMCs. The chain links TRBV7-8 to TRBJ1-5; D uncertain. This TCR was sampled from a man aged 25-45 years in good health and CMV-seronegative. CDR3 DNA: TGTGCCAGCAGCCTACTACCTCAGCCGGATAGCAATCAGCCCCAGCATTTT. This sequence encodes CASSLLPQPDSNQPQHF.